A selection of T cell receptor beta chains follows, all from one sample in a study of blood T cell repertoires in COVID-19. The repertoire was sequenced with immunoSEQ multiplex PCR; TCRdb's copy has only in-frame clones and lacks some. The sample has around 190,000 clones; about 81% are singletons. Sequenced material: peripheral blood. These receptors all come from a woman aged 55-69 years with COVID-19, enrolled during active disease. Both conserved end residues are trimmed from each CDR3. A D gene is named only where the DNA matches it firmly. Only some rows state a clone size, as once, few, many or a class for expanded clones.

D gene	V gene	clone size	CDR3 protein
TRBD2	TRBV11-2	-	ASSLLVSGQETQY
-	TRBV19	-	ASSIRGGGQPQH
TRBD1	TRBV5-5	-	ASSYWTGSNYGYT
TRBD1	TRBV29-1	-	SVATGTGGYNEQF
TRBD2	TRBV7-9	-	ASSLGGGSYNEQF
-	TRBV20-1	-	SAGGSHGAF
-	TRBV5-6	once	ASSRRVGTNEKLF
TRBD1	TRBV30	-	AWSVLQGAGGYT
-	TRBV14	once	ASSHPIGGASLVEGNTQY
-	TRBV14	-	ASSQDARPLH
TRBD2	TRBV7-3	-	ASSEGLVGHEQF
-	TRBV6-6	-	ASSPTRIETQY